Below, 9 T cell receptor beta chains from the same sample are listed, as sequenced in a study of esophageal squamous cell carcinoma under preoperative chemotherapy. As for time point: before preoperative PTX-NDP chemotherapy. A single record per CDR3 protein comes from TCRdb applying MiXCR to the PCR reads. The profile covers roughly 15,000 distinct CDR3 sequences, with roughly 60% appearing a single time and around half taken by the ten largest. The sample was collected from a patient given preoperative chemotherapy. Source of these receptors: a human donor with esophageal squamous cell carcinoma. The donor label of this sample is uncertain.

Comment on this clonotype: Relative to the germline gene, one junction end is altered; a read error may explain this. This sequence joins TRBV6-1 and TRBJ2-3; TRBD2 is a possible D gene (7 bases). This CDR3 is built from 16 residues. CDR1 is MNHNS and CDR2 is SASEGT in the germline V gene. This chain's CDR3 is CASRGLGGPGKETQYF. CDR3 sequence (DNA): TGTGCCAGCAGGGGCCTGGGGGGGCCTGGCAAAGAGACGCAGTATTTC.

This rearrangement joins TRBV6-1 to TRBJ2-3, with a tentative D call TRBD2 (7 bases). V was clipped by 6 bases and J by 2 bases, with 18 bases between them. Germline V gives CDR1 MNHNS, CDR2 SASEGT. The CDR3 runs to 16 residues. The CDR3 here is CASRALGGTNTDTQYF. CDR3 bases: TGTGCCAGCAGGGCCCTAGGGGGGACTAACACAGATACGCAGTATTTT.

This clonotype was seen at least ten times. The V call is TRBV6-5, the J call TRBJ2-1; 11 bases agree with TRBD2. The germline V gene has CDR1 MNHEY and CDR2 SVGAGI. V trimming: 2 bases; J trimming: 7 bases; junction bases outside the gene matches: 4. This CDR3 region has 15 residues. In DNA, the CDR3 is TGTGCCAGCAGTTACCAGCCTAGCGGGGGGAATGAGCAGTTCTTC. Its protein product is CASSYQPSGGNEQFF.

This clonotype was seen only once. The chain has TRBV27 and TRBJ1-5; a possible D gene is TRBD1 (6 bases). Germline V gene sequence: CDR1 MNHEY, CDR2 SMNVEV (reference sequence). The CDR3 sequence is 16 residues long. V was trimmed by 5 bases and J by 4 bases, leaving 18 bases between them. Here the CDR3 DNA reads TGTGCCAGCAGTCCCCCGTTGGCGGGGGCTAATCAGCCCCAGCATTTT. Translation gives CASSPPLAGANQPQHF.

There are many counts of this clonotype. The chain's CDR3 is CASLQLGVTYEQYF. CDR3 coding DNA: TGTGCCAGCCTCCAACTGGGAGTAACCTACGAGCAGTACTTC. The chain uses TRBV6-1 and TRBJ2-7, with D perhaps TRBD2 (5 bases). CDR3 size: 14 residues. Per germline, CDR1 MNHNS and CDR2 SASEGT. V was shortened by 8 bases and J by 2 bases, with 16 bases between the two germline ends.

This chain links TRBV6-5 with TRBJ1-1; D uncertain. V shed 4 bases and J shed 7 bases, with 13 bases lying between them. The CDR3 has 13 residues. Per the germline V gene, CDR1 is MNHEY and CDR2 is SVGAGI. CDR3 loop: CASSLKGSNEAFF. In nucleotides, the CDR3 is TGTGCCAGCAGTTTAAAGGGTTCTAATGAAGCTTTCTTT.

This clonotype occurred once. CDR3 DNA sequence: TGTGCGAGCGGCGGGGGCCAGCACGGGGAGATTCAGTTCTTC. Protein: CASGGGQHGEIQFF. The chain recombines TRBV6-1 with TRBJ2-4, with D possibly being TRBD2 (7 bases). The DNA matches TRBJ2-1 better at its end, which makes the J call doubtful. Germline V gene lookup returns CDR1 MNHNS and CDR2 SASEGT. There are 14 residues in the CDR3.

This sequence joins TRBV6-1 and TRBJ2-4; D remains ambiguous. The CDR3 sequence is 11 residues long. Germline V gene sequence: CDR1 MNHNS, CDR2 SASEGT. The CDR3 DNA is TGTGGGAGCAGTGAAGATAAGACTCAGTACTTC. Translation: CGSSEDKTQYF.

This sequence joins TRBV6-5 and TRBJ2-2; 7 bases map to TRBD1. The CDR3 sequence is 15 residues long. CDR1 and CDR2 (germline): MNHEY, SVGAGI. V lost 4 bases and J lost 4; bases outside the gene matches: 6. CDR3 sequence reads: CASSLRGQGTGELFF. CDR3 DNA sequence: TGTGCCAGCAGTTTGAGGGGGCAAGGCACCGGGGAGCTGTTTTTT.